The subject of this entry is one T cell receptor beta chain. The authors ran a second PCR of 7 to 11 cycles using a sample-barcoded 5' primer and a J-beta primer mix. A 12-random-nucleotide template-switch adaptor tagged each cDNA molecule. A single record per CDR3 protein comes from TCRdb applying MiXCR to the 5' RACE reads. The table has about 640,000 distinct CDR3 sequences, roughly 50% seen once. The source of the sample is a study of blood T cells in healthy people across ages. All donors came from Russia, were Caucasian and healthy, and spanned ages 6 to 90. Isolation per sample recovered at least 7 million PBMCs. Germline loops: CDR1 SQVTM, CDR2 ANQGSEA. The V and J ends lost 5 bases and 8 bases respectively, with 15 bases between them. The CDR3 length is 12 residues.

The V call is TRBV29-1, the J call TRBJ1-2, with D perhaps TRBD1 (6 bases). The sequencing input was blood. The sequence derives from a man in his 60s in good health. As DNA, the CDR3 is TGCAGCGTTCCTCCAGGGGAGGGGGGCTACACCTTC. This codes for CSVPPGEGGYTF.